The text below deals with one T cell receptor beta chain. This entry is derived from a study of blood T cell repertoires in COVID-19. TCRdb's table, derived via immunoSEQ multiplex PCR, lists solely in-frame clones and lacks some. The sample carries approximately 200,000 clones, around four fifths recorded once. After removal of 9 bases from V and 2 bases from J, the junction contained 7 bases not matched to a gene. Germline V gene sequence: CDR1 LNHDA, CDR2 SQIVND (reference sequence). There are 14 residues in the CDR3. Sequencing input: peripheral blood. The rearrangement uses TRBV19 and TRBJ2-3; 8 positions agree with TRBD2. The source of this sequence is an elderly woman with COVID-19, enrolled during active disease. CDR3 in amino acids: CASSAGDFTDTQYF. The CDR3 region has the DNA TGTGCCAGCTCAGCGGGGGACTTCACAGATACGCAGTATTTT.